These T cell receptor beta chains were read from a single sample in a study of Graves' ophthalmopathy and Graves' hyperthyroidism. TCRdb redid the calling of the multiplex PCR reads with MiXCR, one entry per CDR3 protein. The sample has under 350,000 distinct CDR3 sequences; about a sixth are singletons. The sample was peripheral blood. The receptors derive from an adult man with Graves' ophthalmopathy. The CDR3 runs from the conserved cysteine through the conserved F or W. Each record gives: J gene, V gene, CDR3 protein.

J: TRBJ2-7; V: TRBV12-3/TRBV12-4; CDR3: CASSSPTGTVYEQYF
J: TRBJ1-1; V: TRBV11-2; CDR3: CASSLEGGQGQAFF
J: TRBJ1-5; V: TRBV12-3/TRBV12-4; CDR3: CASSGGRDYQPQHF
J: TRBJ1-1; V: TRBV29-1; CDR3: CSVVPPQGNTEAFF
J: TRBJ1-5; V: TRBV20-1; CDR3: CSATRTGTGNQPQHF
J: TRBJ1-1; V: TRBV19; CDR3: CASSPKGMNTEAFF
J: TRBJ2-2; V: TRBV30; CDR3: CAWTPFDTGELFF
J: TRBJ1-3; V: TRBV11-2; CDR3: CASSLGTTLSGNTIYF
J: TRBJ1-2; V: TRBV7-9; CDR3: CASSRFDSAGSGYTF
J: TRBJ2-7; V: TRBV6-5; CDR3: CASSYSPPIGYSYEQYF
J: TRBJ2-7; V: TRBV3-1; CDR3: CASSQPLLARSMYF
J: TRBJ2-7; V: TRBV20-1; CDR3: CSATKGGYEQYF
J: TRBJ1-3; V: TRBV9; CDR3: CASSPHGGLSGNTIYF
J: TRBJ2-6; V: TRBV25-1; CDR3: CASSVESMGANVLTF
J: TRBJ1-5; V: TRBV6-2/TRBV6-3; CDR3: CASSHLKSNQPQHF
J: TRBJ2-7; V: TRBV2; CDR3: CASSEAGTYAYEQYF
J: TRBJ1-2; V: TRBV28; CDR3: CASSSLPGNYGYTF
J: TRBJ2-7; V: TRBV7-9; CDR3: CASSARDSIYEQYF
J: TRBJ2-7; V: TRBV6-2/TRBV6-3; CDR3: CATAPGRPIGRYF
J: TRBJ1-2; V: TRBV5-6; CDR3: CASASGTGGVGYGYTF
J: TRBJ2-7; V: TRBV20-1; CDR3: CSARGRTGSYEQYF
J: TRBJ1-5; V: TRBV9; CDR3: CASSVGEGNQPQHF
J: TRBJ1-1; V: TRBV4-3; CDR3: CASSQGSRRTEAFF
J: TRBJ2-7; V: TRBV14; CDR3: CASSQELAGLYEQYF
J: TRBJ1-1; V: TRBV6-1; CDR3: CASSDPSGENTEAFF
J: TRBJ2-5; V: TRBV4-2; CDR3: CASSQWVGETQYF
J: TRBJ2-6; V: TRBV7-2; CDR3: CASRGGTSGANVLTF
J: TRBJ2-5; V: TRBV29-1; CDR3: CSVDGAGGETQYF
J: TRBJ1-2; V: TRBV12-3/TRBV12-4; CDR3: CASSSSGTGQLGYTF
J: TRBJ1-1; V: TRBV4-2; CDR3: CASSQSKLFAPNTEAFF
J: TRBJ2-7; V: TRBV12-3/TRBV12-4; CDR3: CASSLGVGEPVEQYF
J: TRBJ2-7; V: TRBV7-8; CDR3: CASSLETWAYEQYF
J: TRBJ2-7; V: TRBV5-1; CDR3: CASSLQGLAGPYEQYF